This T cell receptor beta chain originates from a study of regulatory T cells in long-lasting Graves disease. Looking at the study overall: It was over 5 years of antithyroid drugs, with positive TSH receptor antibodies, that meant persistent Graves' disease.

Remarks on this clonotype: The antigen remains undetermined.

Study-wide findings and caveats: It was in persistent disease that TRBV28, TRBJ1-2 and TRBJ2-5 were favored.

Regarding time point: persistent/refractory GD, antithyroid drugs over 5 years with positive TRAb. Following extraction of RNA from PBMCs, that RNA was used to make the TCR library. With iRepertoire HTBI primers and Arm-PCR of CDR3 regions, TCR beta libraries were built. Methods used by the authors: Sequenced samples collectively carried under 75 TRBV and some 15 TRBJ segments. TCRdb processed the multiplex PCR reads anew with MiXCR; each CDR3 protein has one entry. What appears here as the V and J calls and clone size reflects TCRdb's work, not the paper's. The repertoire holds more than 350,000 distinct CDR3 sequences, with roughly 23% as singletons. This CDR3 contains 15 residues. Germline assignment: CDR1 WSHSY and CDR2 SAAADI. The V end was cut by 8 bases, the J end by 3 bases, with 20 bases between.

The chain employs TRBV10-2 and TRBJ2-7, with D perhaps TRBD2 (6 bases). The input for sequencing was peripheral blood mononuclear cells (PBMCs), taken when the disease was refractory, from a patient treated with antithyroid drugs. This clonotype was obtained from a female donor with Graves disease. CDR3 DNA sequence: TGCGCCAGCTCCTCGGGAGTAGGGGCCAACTACGAGCAGTACTTC. As protein: CASSSGVGANYEQYF.